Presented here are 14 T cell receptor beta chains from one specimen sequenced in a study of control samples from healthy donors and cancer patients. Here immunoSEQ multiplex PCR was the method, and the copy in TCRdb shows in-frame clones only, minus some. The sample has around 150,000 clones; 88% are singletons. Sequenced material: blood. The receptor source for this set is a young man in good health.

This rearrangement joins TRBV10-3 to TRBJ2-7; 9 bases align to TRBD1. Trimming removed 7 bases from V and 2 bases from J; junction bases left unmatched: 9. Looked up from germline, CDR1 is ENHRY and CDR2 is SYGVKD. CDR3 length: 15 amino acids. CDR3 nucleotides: TGTGCCATCAACCCGGGACAGGGTCGTACCTACGAGCAGTACTTC. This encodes CAINPGQGRTYEQYF.

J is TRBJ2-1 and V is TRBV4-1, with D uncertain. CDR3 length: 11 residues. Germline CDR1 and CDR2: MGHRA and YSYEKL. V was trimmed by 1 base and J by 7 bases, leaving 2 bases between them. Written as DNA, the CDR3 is TGCGCCAGCAGCCAAGGAAATGAGCAGTTCTTC. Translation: CASSQGNEQFF.

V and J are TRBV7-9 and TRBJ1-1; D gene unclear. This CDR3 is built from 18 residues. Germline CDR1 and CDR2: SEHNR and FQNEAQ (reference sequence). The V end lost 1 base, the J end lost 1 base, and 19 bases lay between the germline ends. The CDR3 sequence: CASSLVSGFGRENTEAFF. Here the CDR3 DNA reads TGTGCCAGCAGCTTAGTTAGTGGTTTCGGCAGAGAGAACACTGAAGCTTTCTTT.

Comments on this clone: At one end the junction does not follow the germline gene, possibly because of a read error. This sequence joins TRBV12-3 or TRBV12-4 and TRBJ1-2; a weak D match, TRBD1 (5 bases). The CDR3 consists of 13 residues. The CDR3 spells CASSFSPGPPEAW. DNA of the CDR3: TGTGCCAGCAGTTTCTCGCCAGGGCCTCCAGAGGCCTGG.

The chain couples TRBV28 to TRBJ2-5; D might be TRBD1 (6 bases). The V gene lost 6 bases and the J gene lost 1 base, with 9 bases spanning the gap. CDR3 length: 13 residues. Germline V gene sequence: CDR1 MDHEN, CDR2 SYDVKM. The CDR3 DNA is TGTGCCAGCAGCCCCAGGGGCCAAGAGACCCAGTACTTC. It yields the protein CASSPRGQETQYF.

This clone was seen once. DNA for the CDR3: TGTGCCAGCAGATCTCTCGGGACAGACTCCTACGAGCAGTACTTC. Amino acid sequence: CASRSLGTDSYEQYF. The chain links TRBV27 to TRBJ2-7; the match to TRBD1 covers 7 bases. Germline lookup yields CDR1 MNHEY and CDR2 SMNVEV (reference sequence). J gave up 0 bases and V 6 bases, and 8 bases lay outside the gene matches. This CDR3 comprises 15 residues.

Here the CDR3 reads CATRTGGTEAFF. For the CDR3, the DNA is TGTGCCACCAGGACAGGGGGCACTGAAGCTTTCTTT. The chain has TRBV14 and TRBJ1-1; 10 bases align to TRBD1. The J segment lost 4 bases and the V segment lost 10 bases, leaving 3 bases of the junction unmatched. The CDR3 sequence is 12 residues long. CDR1 and CDR2 from the germline V gene are SGHDN and FVKESK.

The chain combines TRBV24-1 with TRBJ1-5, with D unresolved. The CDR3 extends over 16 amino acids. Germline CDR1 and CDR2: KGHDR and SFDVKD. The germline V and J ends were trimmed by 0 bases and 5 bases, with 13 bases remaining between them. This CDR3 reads CATSDLPQCLDQPQHF. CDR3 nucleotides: TGTGCCACCAGTGATTTGCCTCAGTGTCTAGATCAGCCCCAGCATTTT.

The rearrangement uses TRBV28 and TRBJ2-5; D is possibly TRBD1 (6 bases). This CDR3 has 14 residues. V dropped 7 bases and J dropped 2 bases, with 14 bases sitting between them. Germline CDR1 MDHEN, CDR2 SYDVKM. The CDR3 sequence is CASTSTGQQETQYF. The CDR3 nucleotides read TGTGCCAGCACCTCCACCGGACAGCAAGAGACCCAGTACTTC.

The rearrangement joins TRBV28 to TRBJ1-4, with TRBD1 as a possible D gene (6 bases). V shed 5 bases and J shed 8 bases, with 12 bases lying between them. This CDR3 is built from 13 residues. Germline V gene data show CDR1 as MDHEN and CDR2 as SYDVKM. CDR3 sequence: CASSASGGEKLFF. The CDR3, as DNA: TGTGCCAGCAGTGCCTCGGGGGGCGAAAAACTGTTTTTT.

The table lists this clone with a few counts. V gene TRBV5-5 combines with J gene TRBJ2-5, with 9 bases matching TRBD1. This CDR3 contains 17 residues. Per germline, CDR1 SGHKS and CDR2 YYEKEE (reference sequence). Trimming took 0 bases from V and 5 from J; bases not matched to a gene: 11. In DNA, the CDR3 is TGTGCCAGCAGCTTGGCCTGGCGGGGACAGGGAAGGGAGACCCAGTACTTC. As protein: CASSLAWRGQGRETQYF.

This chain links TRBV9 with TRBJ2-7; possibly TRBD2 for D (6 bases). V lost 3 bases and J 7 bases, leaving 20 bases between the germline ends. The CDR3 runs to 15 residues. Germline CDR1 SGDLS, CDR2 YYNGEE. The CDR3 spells CASSEDGGRKREQYF. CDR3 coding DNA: TGTGCCAGCAGCGAGGACGGGGGACGCAAACGGGAGCAGTACTTC.

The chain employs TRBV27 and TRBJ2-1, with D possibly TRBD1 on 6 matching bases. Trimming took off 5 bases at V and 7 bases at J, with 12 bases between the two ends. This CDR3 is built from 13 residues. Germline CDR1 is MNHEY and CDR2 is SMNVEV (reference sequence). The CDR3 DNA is TGTGCCAGCAGTCCCCAGGGGAGAAATGAGCAGTTCTTC. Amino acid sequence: CASSPQGRNEQFF.

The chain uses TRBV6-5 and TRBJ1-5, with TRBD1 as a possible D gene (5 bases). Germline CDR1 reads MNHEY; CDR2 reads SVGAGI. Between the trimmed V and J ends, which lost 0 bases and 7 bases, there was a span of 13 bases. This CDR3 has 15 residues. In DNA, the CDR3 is TGTGCCAGCAGTTACTCGTTGGGGGTAGGGCAGCCCCAGCATTTT. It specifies CASSYSLGVGQPQHF.